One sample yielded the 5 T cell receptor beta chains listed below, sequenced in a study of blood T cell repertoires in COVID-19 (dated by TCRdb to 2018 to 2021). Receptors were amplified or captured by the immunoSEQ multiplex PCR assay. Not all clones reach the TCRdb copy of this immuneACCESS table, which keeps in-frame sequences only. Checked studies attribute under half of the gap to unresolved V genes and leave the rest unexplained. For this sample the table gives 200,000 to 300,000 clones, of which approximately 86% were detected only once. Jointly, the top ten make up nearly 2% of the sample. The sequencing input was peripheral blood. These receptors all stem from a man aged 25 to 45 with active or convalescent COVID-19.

CDR3: CASSQTLAGGPGEQYF. The DNA for the CDR3 is TGTGCCAGCAGCCAAACCCTAGCGGGGGGGCCAGGTGAGCAGTACTTC. The chain links TRBV4-2 to TRBJ2-7; TRBD2 agrees at 12 bases. The CDR3 contains 16 residues. V was pared by 2 bases and J by 7 bases, with 9 bases of the junction left unmatched. Germline loops: CDR1 LGHNA, CDR2 YNFKEQ.

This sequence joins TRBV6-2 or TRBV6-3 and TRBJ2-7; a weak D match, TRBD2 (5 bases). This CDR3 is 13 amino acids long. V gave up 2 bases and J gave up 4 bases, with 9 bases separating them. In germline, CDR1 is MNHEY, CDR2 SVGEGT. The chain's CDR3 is CASSYPEGYEQYF. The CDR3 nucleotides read TGTGCCAGCAGTTACCCCGAGGGATACGAGCAGTACTTC.

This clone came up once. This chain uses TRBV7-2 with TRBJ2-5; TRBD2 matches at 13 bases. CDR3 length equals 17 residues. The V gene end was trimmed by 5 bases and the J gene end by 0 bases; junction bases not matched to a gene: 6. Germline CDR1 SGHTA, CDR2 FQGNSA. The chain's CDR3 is CASSPGLAGEHQETQYF. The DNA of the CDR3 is TGTGCCAGCAGCCCCGGACTAGCGGGGGAGCACCAAGAGACCCAGTACTTC.

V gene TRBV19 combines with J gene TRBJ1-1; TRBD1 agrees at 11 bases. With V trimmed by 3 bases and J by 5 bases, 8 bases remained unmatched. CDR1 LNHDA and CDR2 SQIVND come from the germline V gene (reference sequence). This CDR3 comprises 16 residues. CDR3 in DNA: TGTGCCAGTAGTATGAGGGGGACAGGGGGTGGGACTGAAGCTTTCTTT. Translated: CASSMRGTGGGTEAFF.

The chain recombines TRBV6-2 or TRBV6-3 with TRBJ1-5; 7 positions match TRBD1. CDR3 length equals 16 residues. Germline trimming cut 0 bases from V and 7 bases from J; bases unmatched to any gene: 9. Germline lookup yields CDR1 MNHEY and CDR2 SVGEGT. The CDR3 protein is CASSYSRHRGSQPQHF. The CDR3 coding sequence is TGTGCCAGCAGTTACTCACGTCACAGGGGCAGCCAGCCCCAGCATTTT.